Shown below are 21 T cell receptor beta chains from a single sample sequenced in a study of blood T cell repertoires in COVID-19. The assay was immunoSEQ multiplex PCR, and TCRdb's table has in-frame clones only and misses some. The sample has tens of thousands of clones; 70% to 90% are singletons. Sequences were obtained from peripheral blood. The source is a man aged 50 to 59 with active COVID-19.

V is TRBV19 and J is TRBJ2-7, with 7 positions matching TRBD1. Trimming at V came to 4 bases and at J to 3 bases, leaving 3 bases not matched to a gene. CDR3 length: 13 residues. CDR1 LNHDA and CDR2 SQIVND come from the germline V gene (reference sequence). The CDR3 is CASSKTGRYEQYF. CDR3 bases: TGTGCCAGTAGTAAGACAGGGCGCTACGAGCAGTACTTC.

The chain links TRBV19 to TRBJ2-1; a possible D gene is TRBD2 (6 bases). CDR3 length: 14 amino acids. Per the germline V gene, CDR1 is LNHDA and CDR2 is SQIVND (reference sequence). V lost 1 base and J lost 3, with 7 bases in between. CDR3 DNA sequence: TGTGCCAGTAGTATAGGGACTAACTACAATGAGCAGTTCTTC. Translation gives CASSIGTNYNEQFF.

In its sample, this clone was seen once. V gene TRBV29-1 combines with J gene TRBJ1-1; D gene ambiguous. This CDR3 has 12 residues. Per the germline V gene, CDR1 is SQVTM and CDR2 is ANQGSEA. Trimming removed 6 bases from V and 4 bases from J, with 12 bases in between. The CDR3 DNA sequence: TGCAGCGTGACCGACTACCTCACTGAAGCTTTCTTT. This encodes CSVTDYLTEAFF.

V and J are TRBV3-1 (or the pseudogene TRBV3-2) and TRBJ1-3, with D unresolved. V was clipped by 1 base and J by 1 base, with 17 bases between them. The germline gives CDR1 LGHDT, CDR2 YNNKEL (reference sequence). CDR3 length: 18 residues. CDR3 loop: CASSQALGGWVSGNTIYF. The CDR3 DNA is TGTGCCAGCAGCCAAGCCCTCGGCGGGTGGGTTTCTGGAAACACCATATATTTT.

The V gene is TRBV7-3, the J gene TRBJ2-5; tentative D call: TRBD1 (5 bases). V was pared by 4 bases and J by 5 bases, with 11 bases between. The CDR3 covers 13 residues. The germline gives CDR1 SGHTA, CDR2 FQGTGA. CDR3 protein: CASSYDRRETQYF. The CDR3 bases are TGTGCCAGCAGCTACGACAGAAGGGAGACCCAGTACTTC.

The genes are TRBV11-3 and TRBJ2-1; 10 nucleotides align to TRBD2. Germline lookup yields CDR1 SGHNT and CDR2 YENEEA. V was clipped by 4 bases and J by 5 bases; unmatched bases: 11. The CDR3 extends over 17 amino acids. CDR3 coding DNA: TGTGCCAGCAGCTACCCCTTTTTAGCGGGGGGTCACAATGAGCAGTTCTTC. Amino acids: CASSYPFLAGGHNEQFF.

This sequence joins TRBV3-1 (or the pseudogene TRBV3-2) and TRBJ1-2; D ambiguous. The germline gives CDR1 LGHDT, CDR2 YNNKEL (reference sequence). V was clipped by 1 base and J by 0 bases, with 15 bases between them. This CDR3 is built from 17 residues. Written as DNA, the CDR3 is TGTGCCAGCAGCCAAGGGTGGTCCACTTACGCTAACTATGGCTACACCTTC. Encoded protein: CASSQGWSTYANYGYTF.

CDR3 bases: TGCGCCAGCAGCAGGGGGGCGGGGGCCGGAGAGACCCAGTACTTC. It yields the protein CASSRGAGAGETQYF. This chain connects TRBV5-1 to TRBJ2-5, with D possibly matching TRBD2 (7 bases). The CDR3 runs 15 residues. Germline CDR1 and CDR2: SGHRS and YFSETQ. V shed 4 bases and J shed 4 bases, with 17 bases lying between them.

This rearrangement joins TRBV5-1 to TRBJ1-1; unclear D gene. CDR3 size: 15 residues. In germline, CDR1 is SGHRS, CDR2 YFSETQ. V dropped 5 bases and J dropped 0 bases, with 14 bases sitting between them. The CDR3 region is CASSRGRAMNTEAFF. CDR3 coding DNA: TGCGCCAGCAGTCGCGGGAGAGCCATGAACACTGAAGCTTTCTTT.

CDR3: CASSWTSGLDEQFF. DNA for the CDR3: TGCGCCAGCAGCTGGACTAGCGGTTTGGATGAGCAGTTCTTC. The V and J genes are TRBV5-1 and TRBJ2-1; TRBD2 matches 10 bases. The length of the CDR3 is 14 residues. With V trimmed by 3 bases and J by 8 bases, 5 bases remained unmatched. The germline gives CDR1 SGHRS, CDR2 YFSETQ.

CDR3 DNA: TGTGCCAGCAGCTTAGCGTTCGACAGGAGAAACACCATATATTTT. This translates into CASSLAFDRRNTIYF. The chain uses TRBV7-6 and TRBJ1-3; D perhaps matches TRBD1 (6 bases). The germline gives CDR1 SGHVS, CDR2 FNYEAQ. Trimming cost V 0 bases and J 5 bases, with 11 bases left between them. CDR3 length equals 15 residues.

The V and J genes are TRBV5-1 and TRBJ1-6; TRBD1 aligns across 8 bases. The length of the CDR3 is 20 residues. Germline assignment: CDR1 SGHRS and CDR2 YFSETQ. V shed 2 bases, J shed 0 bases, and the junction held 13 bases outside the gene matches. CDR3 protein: CASSFSGTGSSSSYNSPLHF. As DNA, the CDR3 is TGCGCCAGCAGCTTTTCCGGGACAGGCTCCTCCAGCTCCTATAATTCACCCCTCCACTTT.

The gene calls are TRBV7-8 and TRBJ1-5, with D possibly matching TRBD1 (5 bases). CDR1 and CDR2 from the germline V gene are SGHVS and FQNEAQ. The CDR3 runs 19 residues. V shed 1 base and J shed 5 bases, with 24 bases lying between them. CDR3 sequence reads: CASSLVYLGGTDNDQPQHF. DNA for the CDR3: TGTGCCAGCAGCTTAGTTTATTTGGGGGGAACGGACAACGATCAGCCCCAGCATTTT.

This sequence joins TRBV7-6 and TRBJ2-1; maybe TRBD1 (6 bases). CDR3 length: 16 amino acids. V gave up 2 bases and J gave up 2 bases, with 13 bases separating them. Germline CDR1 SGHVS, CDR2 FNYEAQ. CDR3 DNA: TGTGCCAGCAGCTTATACAGGGAGTCACCCTACAATGAGCAGTTCTTC. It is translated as CASSLYRESPYNEQFF.

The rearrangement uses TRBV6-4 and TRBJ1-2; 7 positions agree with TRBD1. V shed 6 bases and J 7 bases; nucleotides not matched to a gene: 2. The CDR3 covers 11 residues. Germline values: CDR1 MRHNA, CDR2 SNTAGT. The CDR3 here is CASSAGGGYTF. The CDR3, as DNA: TGTGCCAGCAGCGCAGGGGGTGGCTACACCTTC.

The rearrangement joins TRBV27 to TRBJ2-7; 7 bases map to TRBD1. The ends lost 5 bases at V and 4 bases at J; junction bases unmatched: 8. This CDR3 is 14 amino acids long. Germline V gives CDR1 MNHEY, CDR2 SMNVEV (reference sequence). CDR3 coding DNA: TGTGCCAGCAGTCGTGGGGACAGAGAGTACGAGCAGTACTTC. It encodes CASSRGDREYEQYF.

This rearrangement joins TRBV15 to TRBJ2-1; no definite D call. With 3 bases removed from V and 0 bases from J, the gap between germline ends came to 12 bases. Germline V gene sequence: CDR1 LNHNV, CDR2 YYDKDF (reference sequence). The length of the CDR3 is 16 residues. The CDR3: CATSSRDIASYNEQFF. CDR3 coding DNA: TGTGCCACCAGCAGTCGAGACATTGCCTCCTACAATGAGCAGTTCTTC.

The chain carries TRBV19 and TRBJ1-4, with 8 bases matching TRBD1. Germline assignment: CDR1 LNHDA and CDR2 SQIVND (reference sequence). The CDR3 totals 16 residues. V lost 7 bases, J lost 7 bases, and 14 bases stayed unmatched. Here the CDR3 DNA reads TGTGCCAGTACCTCCCCCCAGGGGGCAGGTCGTGAAAAACTGTTTTTT. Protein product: CASTSPQGAGREKLFF.

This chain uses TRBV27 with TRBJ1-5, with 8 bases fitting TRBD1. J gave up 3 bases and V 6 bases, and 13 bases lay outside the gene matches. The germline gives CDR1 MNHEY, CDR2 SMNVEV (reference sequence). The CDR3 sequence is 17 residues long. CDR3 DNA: TGTGCCAGCAGCGCAAGGACCGGGACAGGACTCAATCAGCCCCAGCATTTT. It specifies CASSARTGTGLNQPQHF.

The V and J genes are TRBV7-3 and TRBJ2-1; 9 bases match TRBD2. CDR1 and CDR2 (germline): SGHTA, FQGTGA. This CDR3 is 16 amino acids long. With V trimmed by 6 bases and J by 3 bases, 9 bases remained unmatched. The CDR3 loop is CASRPSAGGIYNEQFF. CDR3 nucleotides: TGTGCCAGCAGGCCCAGCGCGGGAGGGATCTACAATGAGCAGTTCTTC.

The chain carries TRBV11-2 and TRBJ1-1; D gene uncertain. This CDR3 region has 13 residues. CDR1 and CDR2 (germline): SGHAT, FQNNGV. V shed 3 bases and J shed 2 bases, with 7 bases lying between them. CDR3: CASSLKRNTEAFF. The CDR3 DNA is TGTGCCAGCAGCTTGAAGAGAAACACTGAAGCTTTCTTT.